This T cell receptor (beta chain) emerged from a study of cytomegalovirus exposure and HLA in healthy donors. PCR amplification relied on 60 Vbeta primers (plus 13 Jbeta primers). The protocol was immunoSEQ multiplex PCR, while the TCRdb copy is restricted to in-frame clones and leaves out a portion. Of 150,000 to 200,000 clones in the sample, roughly three quarters are singletons; the top ten hold 4% to 5%. Study conclusions and caveats: The study reported that TCR beta sequences accurately predicted HLA-A and HLA-B alleles in most subjects. Later analysis reportedly placed an Asian-associated ancestry cluster below the roughly 690-donor mean in N-insertions.

CDR3 length equals 15 residues. From germline, CDR1 is GTSNPN and CDR2 SVGIG (reference sequence). The V and J ends lost 0 bases and 4 bases, in that order; junction bases with no gene match: 4. With respect to this clone: Its antigen is as yet unknown.

Specimen: PBMCs. The sequence derives from a man aged 18-30 years in good health and CMV-seropositive. V is TRBV30 and J is TRBJ1-5; TRBD1 matches 9 bases. CDR3 in amino acids: CAWSVQTGGNQPQHF. The DNA of the CDR3 is TGTGCCTGGAGTGTCCAGACAGGGGGGAATCAGCCCCAGCATTTT.